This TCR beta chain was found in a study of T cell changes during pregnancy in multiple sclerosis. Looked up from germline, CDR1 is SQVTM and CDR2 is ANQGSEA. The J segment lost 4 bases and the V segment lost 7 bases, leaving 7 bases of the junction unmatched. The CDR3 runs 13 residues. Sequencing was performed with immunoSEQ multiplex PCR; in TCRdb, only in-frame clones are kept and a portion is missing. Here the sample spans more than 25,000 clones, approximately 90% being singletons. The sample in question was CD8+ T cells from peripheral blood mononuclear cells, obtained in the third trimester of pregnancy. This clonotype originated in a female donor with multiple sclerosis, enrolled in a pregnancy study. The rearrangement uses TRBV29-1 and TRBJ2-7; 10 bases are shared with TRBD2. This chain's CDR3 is CSGLAGANYEQYF. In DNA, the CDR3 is TGCAGCGGTCTAGCGGGAGCGAATTACGAGCAGTACTTC.